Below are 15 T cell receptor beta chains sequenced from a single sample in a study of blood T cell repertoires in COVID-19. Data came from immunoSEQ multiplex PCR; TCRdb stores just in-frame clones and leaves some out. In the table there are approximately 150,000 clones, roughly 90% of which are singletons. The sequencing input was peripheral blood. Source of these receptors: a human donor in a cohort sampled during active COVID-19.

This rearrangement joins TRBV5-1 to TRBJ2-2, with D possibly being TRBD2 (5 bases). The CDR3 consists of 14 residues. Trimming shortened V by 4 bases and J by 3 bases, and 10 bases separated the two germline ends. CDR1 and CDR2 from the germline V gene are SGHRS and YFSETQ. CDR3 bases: TGCGCCAGCAGCGCCGGCGGGTACACCGGGGAGCTGTTTTTT. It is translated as CASSAGGYTGELFF.

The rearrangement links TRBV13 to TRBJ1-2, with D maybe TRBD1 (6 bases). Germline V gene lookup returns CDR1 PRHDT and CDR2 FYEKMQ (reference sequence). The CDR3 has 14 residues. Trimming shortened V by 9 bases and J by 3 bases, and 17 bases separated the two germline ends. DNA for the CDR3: TGTGCCAGTACGATACTACAGGGACACTATGGCTACACCTTC. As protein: CASTILQGHYGYTF.

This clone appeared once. The CDR3 DNA sequence: TGTGCCAGCAGCCCTCAGGGGCAGAGCTCCTACGAGCAGTACTTC. It translates to CASSPQGQSSYEQYF. V is TRBV9 and J is TRBJ2-7; possibly TRBD1 for D (6 bases). The CDR3 has 15 residues. The V end was cut by 4 bases, the J end by 0 bases, with 14 bases between. CDR1 is SGDLS and CDR2 is YYNGEE in the germline V gene.

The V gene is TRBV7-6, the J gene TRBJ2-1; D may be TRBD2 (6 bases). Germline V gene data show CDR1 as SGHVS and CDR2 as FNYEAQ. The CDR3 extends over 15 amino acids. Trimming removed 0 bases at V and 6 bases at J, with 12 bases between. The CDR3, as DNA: TGTGCCAGCAGCTTAGCGCAGGGACTTAGCAATGAGCAGTTCTTC. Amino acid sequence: CASSLAQGLSNEQFF.

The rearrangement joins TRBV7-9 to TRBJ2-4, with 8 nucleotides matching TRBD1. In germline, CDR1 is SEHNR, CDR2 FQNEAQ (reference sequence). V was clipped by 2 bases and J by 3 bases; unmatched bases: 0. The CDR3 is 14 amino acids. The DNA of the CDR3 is TGTGCCAGCAGCTTAACAGGGGGCAAAAACATTCAGTACTTC. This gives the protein CASSLTGGKNIQYF.

The chain's CDR3 is CASSPMAGGTQETQYF. The CDR3 region has the DNA TGTGCCAGCAGCCCTATGGCGGGGGGAACCCAAGAGACCCAGTACTTC. The chain employs TRBV9 and TRBJ2-5, with TRBD2 matching over 8 bases. The J segment lost 1 base and the V segment lost 4 bases, leaving 9 bases of the junction unmatched. CDR3 length: 16 residues. From germline, CDR1 is SGDLS and CDR2 YYNGEE.

The CDR3 is CASSLGRAYNSPLHF. CDR3 sequence (DNA): TGCGCCAGCAGCTTAGGCCGGGCCTATAATTCACCCCTCCACTTT. V gene TRBV5-1 combines with J gene TRBJ1-6, with D uncertain. CDR3 length: 15 residues. Trimming shortened V by 2 bases and J by 2 bases, and 8 bases separated the two germline ends. Per germline, CDR1 SGHRS and CDR2 YFSETQ.

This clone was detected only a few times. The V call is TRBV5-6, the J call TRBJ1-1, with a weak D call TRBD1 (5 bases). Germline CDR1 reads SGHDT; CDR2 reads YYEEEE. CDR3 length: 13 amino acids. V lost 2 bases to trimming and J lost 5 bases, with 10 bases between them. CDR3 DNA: TGTGCCAGCAGCTTAGATCCAGGGACTGAAGCTTTCTTT. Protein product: CASSLDPGTEAFF.

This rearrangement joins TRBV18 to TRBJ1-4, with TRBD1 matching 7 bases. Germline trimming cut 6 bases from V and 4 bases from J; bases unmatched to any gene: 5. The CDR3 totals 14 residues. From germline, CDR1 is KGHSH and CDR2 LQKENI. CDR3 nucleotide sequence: TGTGCCAGCTCTTTGCGACAGGGTAATGAAAAACTGTTTTTT. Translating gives CASSLRQGNEKLFF.

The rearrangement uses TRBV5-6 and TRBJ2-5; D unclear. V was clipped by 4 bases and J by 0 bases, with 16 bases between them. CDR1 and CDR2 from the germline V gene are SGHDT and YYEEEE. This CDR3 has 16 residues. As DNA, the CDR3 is TGTGCCAGCAGCGCTTTCGAAAGGAGTTACCAAGAGACCCAGTACTTC. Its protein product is CASSAFERSYQETQYF.

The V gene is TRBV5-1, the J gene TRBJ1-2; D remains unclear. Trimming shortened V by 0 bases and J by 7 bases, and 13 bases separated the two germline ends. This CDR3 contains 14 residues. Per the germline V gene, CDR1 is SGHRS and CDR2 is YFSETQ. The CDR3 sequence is CASSLDGTSGGYTF. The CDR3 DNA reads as TGCGCCAGCAGCTTGGATGGTACCTCGGGTGGCTACACCTTC.

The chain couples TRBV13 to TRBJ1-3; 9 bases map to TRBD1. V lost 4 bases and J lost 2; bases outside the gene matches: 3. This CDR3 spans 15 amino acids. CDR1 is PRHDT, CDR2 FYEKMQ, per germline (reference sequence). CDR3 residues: CASSWDRETGNTIYF. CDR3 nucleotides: TGTGCCAGCAGCTGGGACAGGGAAACTGGAAACACCATATATTTT.

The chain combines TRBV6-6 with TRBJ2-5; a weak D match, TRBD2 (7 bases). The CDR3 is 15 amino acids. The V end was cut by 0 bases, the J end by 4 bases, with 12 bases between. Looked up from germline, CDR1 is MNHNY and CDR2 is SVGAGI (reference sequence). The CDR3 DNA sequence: TGTGCCAGCAGTTACTCGGGGGGGGCGGGAGAGACCCAGTACTTC. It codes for CASSYSGGAGETQYF.

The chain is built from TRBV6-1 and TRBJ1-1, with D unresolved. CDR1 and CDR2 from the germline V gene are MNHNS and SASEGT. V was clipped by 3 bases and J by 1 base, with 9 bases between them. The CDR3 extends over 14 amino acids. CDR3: CASSEATGNTEAFF. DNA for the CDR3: TGTGCCAGCAGTGAGGCCACGGGGAACACTGAAGCTTTCTTT.

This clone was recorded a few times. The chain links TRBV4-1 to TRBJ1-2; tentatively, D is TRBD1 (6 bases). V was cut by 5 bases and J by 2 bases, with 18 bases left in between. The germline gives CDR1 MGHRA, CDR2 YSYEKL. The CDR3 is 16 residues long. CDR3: CASSLRDTLNNYGYTF. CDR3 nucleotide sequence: TGCGCCAGCAGCTTAAGGGACACCCTAAACAACTATGGCTACACCTTC.